Below, one TCR beta chain is given with its context. Its antigen is unidentified. The data are from a study of long-term antiretroviral therapy in people with HIV. The V segment lost 3 bases and the J segment 4 bases; nucleotides outside the gene matches: 7. Germline assignment: CDR1 SGDLS and CDR2 YYNGEE. The CDR3 sequence is 16 residues long. It was version v3.0 of the immunoSEQ assay that was run at survey level. Libraries were prepared by immunoSEQ multiplex PCR; TCRdb keeps only in-frame clonotypes and omits some of them. The sample shows around 40,000 clones, 86% of them seen only once. Study-level findings and limits: Unavailable data included ART adherence, viral resistance and therapy changes (switches in treatment). CDR3 length ranges were narrower in HIV repertoires than in controls. Clonotypes expanded prior to ART showed repertoire dominance at all sampled time points.

The rearrangement joins TRBV9 to TRBJ1-2, with TRBD1 matching over 12 bases. Sequenced here: unsorted PBMCs, sampled just before starting antiretroviral therapy. This receptor was obtained from a woman aged 18-29 years with HIV. This CDR3 reads CASSASGTGGPYGYTF. DNA of the CDR3: TGTGCCAGCAGCGCCTCCGGGACAGGGGGCCCCTATGGCTACACCTTC.